The clone carrying this T cell receptor beta chain came up a few times. The germline V gene has CDR1 LGHNA and CDR2 YNFKEQ. Trimming removed 0 bases from V and 0 bases from J, with 12 bases in between. This CDR3 has 17 residues. The sample belongs to a study of response to subunit inactivated influenza vaccine. TCRdb re-derived calls from the RT-PCR reads in MiXCR, one entry per CDR3 protein. Of some 570,000 distinct CDR3 sequences detected, roughly 10% appear once; the ten largest clones hold 11%. A further study also used this sample, focusing on T cells expressing NK-cell markers. According to that study: Production of TCR beta cDNA relied on 5'RACE template switching with UMIs. Restriction of sorting to alpha-beta TCR T cells was accomplished in several experiments using an anti-gamma-delta TCR antibody. The CD3+CD56-NKG2C+ fraction of a handful of donors was also led by these clonotypes.

This specimen was PBMCs from blood, taken on the day of vaccination. The chain has TRBV4-2 and TRBJ2-4, with D perhaps assigned TRBD1 or TRBD2 (5 bases each). This TCR was sampled from a middle-aged man who received an inactivated influenza vaccine. CDR3 coding DNA: TGTGCCAGCAGCCAAGAGTGGGGCGGGTTAGCCAAAAACATTCAGTACTTC. Translation: CASSQEWGGLAKNIQYF.